This T cell receptor beta chain came from a study of T-cell memory formation after mild COVID-19. As for the study in general: Clustering of TCRs was largely donor specific.

Each CDR3 protein gets one entry after TCRdb re-called the 5' RACE reads with MiXCR. This sample carries 500,000 to 650,000 distinct CDR3 sequences, about a fifth of them seen once, and the ten largest clones take around 8.4%. The CDR3 spans 17 residues. Trimming shortened V by 0 bases and J by 6 bases, and 22 bases separated the two germline ends. Per germline, CDR1 DFQATT and CDR2 SNEGSKA (reference sequence). This rearrangement joins TRBV20-1 to TRBJ2-3, with a weak D call TRBD2 (6 bases). Sequencing used PBMCs or a T cell subset sorted from them (not recorded which). The sequence derives from an adult woman who had mild COVID-19 (a few samples of this study predate the infection). Cell type and time point are not known. The DNA of the CDR3 is TGCAGTGCTAGAGATCTCAACGGGACTGGAGACGGGGATACGCAGTATTTT. This codes for CSARDLNGTGDGDTQYF.